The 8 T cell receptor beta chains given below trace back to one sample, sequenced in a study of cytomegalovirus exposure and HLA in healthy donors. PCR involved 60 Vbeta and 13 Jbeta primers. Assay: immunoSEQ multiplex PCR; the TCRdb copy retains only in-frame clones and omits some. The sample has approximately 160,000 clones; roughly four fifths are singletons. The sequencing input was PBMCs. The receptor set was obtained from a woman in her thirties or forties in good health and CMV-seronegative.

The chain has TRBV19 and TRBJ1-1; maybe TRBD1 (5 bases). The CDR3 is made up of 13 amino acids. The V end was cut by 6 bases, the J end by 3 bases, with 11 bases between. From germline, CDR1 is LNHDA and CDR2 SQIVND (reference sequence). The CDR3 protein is CASRSGLYTEAFF. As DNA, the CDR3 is TGTGCCAGTAGATCAGGGTTGTACACTGAAGCTTTCTTT. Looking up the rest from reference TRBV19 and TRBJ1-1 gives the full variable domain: DGGITQSPKYLFRKEGQNVTLSCEQNLNHDAMYWYRQDPGQGLRLIYYSQIVNDFQKGDIAEGYSVSREKKESFPLTVTSAQKNPTAFYLCASRSGLYTEAFFGQGTRLTVV.

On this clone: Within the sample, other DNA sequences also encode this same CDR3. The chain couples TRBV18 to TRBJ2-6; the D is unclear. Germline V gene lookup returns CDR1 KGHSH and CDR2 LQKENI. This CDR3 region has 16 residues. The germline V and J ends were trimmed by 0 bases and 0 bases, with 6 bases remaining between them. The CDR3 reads CASSPPGLSGANVLTF. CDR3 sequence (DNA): TGTGCCAGCTCACCACCGGGCCTCTCTGGGGCCAACGTCCTGACTTTC. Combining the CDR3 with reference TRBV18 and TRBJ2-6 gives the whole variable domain NAGVMQNPRHLVRRRGQEARLRCSPMKGHSHVYWYRQLPEEGLKFMVYLQKENIIDESGMPKERFSAEFPKEGPSILRIQQVVRGDSAAYFCASSPPGLSGANVLTFGAGSRLTVL.

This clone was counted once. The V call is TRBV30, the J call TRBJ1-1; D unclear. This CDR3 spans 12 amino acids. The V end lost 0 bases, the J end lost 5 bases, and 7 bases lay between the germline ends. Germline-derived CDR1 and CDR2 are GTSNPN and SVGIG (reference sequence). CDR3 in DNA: TGTGCCTGGAGTGTACTGCGGACTGAAGCTTTCTTT. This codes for CAWSVLRTEAFF.

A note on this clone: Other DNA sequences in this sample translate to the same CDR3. CDR3 coding DNA: TGTGCCTGGAACGGTCTAGCAGGCGCCATCCAAGAGACCCAGTACTTC. Its protein product is CAWNGLAGAIQETQYF. V is TRBV30 and J is TRBJ2-5, with D possibly TRBD2 on 5 matching bases. This CDR3 comprises 16 residues. The germline V and J ends were trimmed by 4 bases and 1 base, with 19 bases remaining between them. The germline V gene encodes CDR1 GTSNPN and CDR2 SVGIG (reference sequence).

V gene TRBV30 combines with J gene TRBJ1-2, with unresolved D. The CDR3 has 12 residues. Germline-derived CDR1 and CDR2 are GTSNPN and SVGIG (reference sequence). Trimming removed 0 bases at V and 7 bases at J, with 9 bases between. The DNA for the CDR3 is TGTGCCTGGAGTGTAAACGAGGGTGGCTACACCTTC. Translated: CAWSVNEGGYTF.

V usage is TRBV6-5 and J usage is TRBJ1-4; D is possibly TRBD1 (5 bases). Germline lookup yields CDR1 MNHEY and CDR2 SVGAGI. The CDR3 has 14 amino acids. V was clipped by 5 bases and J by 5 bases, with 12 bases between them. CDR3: CASSPRANNEKLFF. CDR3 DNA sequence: TGTGCCAGCAGTCCCAGGGCGAACAATGAAAAACTGTTTTTT.

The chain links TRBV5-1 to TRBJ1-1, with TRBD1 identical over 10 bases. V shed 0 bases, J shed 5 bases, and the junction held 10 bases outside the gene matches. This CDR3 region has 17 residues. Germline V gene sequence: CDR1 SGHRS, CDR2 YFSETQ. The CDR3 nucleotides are TGCGCCAGCAGCTTGGGGGCCCGACAGGGGGCCAGGACTGAAGCTTTCTTT. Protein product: CASSLGARQGARTEAFF.

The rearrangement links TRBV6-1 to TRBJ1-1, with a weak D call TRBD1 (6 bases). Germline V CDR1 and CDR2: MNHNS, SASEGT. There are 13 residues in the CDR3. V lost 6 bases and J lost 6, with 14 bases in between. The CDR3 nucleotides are TGTGCCAGCAGCCTCGGGACAACTGCTGAAGCTTTCTTT. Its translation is CASSLGTTAEAFF.